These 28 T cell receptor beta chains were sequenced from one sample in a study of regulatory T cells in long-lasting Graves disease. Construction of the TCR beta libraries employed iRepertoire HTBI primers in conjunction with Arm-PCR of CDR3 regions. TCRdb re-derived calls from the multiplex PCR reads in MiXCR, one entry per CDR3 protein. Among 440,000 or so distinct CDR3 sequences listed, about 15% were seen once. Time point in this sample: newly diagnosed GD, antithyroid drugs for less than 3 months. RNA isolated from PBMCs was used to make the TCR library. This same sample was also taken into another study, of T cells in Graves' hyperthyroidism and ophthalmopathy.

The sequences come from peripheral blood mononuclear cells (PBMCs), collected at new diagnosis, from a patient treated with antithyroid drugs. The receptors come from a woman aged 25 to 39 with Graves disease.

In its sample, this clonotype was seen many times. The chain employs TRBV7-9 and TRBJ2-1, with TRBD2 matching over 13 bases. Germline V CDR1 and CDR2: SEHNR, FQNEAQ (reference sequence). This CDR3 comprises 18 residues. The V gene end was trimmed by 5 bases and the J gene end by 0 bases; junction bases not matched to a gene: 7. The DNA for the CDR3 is TGTGCCAGCAGCAACAGACTAGCGGGAGGAGTCTCCTACAATGAGCAGTTCTTC. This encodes CASSNRLAGGVSYNEQFF.

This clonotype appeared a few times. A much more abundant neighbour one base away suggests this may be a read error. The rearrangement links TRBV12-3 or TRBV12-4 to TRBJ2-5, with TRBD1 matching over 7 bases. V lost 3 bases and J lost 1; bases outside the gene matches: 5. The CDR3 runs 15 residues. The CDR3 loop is CASSLGQTAQETQYF. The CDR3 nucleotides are TGTGCCAGCAGTTTGGGACAGACAGCCCAAGAGACCCAGTACTTC.

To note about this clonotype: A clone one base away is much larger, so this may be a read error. The CDR3 region has the DNA TGTGCCAGCCCCGGACAGGGGGTACGCGGCTACACCTTC. Protein sequence: CASPGQGVRGYTF. V gene TRBV3-1 combines with J gene TRBJ1-2; 10 bases match TRBD1. J gave up 8 bases and V 8 bases, and 8 bases lay outside the gene matches. The CDR3 runs to 13 residues. From germline, CDR1 is LGHDT and CDR2 YNNKEL (reference sequence). Full variable domain (missing parts from reference TRBV3-1 and TRBJ1-2): DTAVSQTPKYLVTQMGNDKSIKCEQNLGHDTMYWYKQDSKKFLKIMFSYNNKELIINETVPNRFSPKSPDKAHLNLHINSLELGDSAVYFCASPGQGVRGYTFGSGTRLTVV.

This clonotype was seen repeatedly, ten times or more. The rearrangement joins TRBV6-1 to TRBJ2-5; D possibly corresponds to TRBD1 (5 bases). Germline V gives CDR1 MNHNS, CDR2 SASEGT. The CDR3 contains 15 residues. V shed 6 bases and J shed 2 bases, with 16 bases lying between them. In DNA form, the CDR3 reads TGTGCCAGCAGCCCTTCCAGGGCGAGGCAAGAGACCCAGTACTTC. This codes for CASSPSRARQETQYF.

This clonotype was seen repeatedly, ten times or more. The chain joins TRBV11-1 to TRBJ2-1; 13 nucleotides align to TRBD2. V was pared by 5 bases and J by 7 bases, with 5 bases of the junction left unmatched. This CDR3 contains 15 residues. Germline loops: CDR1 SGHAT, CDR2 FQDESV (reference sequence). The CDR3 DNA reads TGTGCCAGCAGCGAGACTAGCGGGAGGTGGAATGAGCAGTTCTTC. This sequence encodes CASSETSGRWNEQFF.

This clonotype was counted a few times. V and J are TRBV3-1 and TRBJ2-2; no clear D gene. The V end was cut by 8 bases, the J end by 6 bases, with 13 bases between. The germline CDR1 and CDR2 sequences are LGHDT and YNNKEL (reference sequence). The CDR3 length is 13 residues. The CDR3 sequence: CASAARRAGELFF. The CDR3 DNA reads TGTGCCAGCGCAGCCCGACGCGCCGGGGAGCTGTTTTTT.

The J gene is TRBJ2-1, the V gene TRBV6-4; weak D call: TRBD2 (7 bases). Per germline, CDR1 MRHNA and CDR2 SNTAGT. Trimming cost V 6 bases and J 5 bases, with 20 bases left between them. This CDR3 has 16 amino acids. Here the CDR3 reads CASSPTPGGTHNEQFF. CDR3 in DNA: TGTGCCAGCAGCCCCACACCCGGGGGGACACACAATGAGCAGTTCTTC.

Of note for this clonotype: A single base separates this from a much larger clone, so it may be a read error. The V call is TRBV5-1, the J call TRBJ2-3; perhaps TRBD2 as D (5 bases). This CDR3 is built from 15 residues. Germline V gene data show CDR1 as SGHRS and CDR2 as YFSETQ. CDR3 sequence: CVSSLVLAGTDTQYF. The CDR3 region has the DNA TGCGTCAGCAGCTTGGTCCTAGCTGGGACAGATACGCAGTATTTT.

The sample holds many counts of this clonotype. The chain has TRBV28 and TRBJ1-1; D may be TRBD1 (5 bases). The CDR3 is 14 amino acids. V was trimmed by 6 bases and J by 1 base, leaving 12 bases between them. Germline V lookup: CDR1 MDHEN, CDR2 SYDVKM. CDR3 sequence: CASSWPGRNTEAFF. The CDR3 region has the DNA TGTGCCAGCAGCTGGCCAGGGAGGAACACTGAAGCTTTCTTT.

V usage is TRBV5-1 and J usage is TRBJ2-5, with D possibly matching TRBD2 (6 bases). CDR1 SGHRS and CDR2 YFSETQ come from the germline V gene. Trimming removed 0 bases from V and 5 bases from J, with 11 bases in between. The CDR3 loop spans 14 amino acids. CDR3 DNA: TGCGCCAGCAGCTTGGGGACTAACGTGGAGACCCAGTACTTC. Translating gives CASSLGTNVETQYF.

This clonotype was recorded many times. This chain's CDR3 is CASSLNSGTSGRGQFF. The CDR3 DNA is TGTGCCAGCAGCTTAAATTCGGGGACTAGCGGGAGAGGGCAGTTCTTC. V gene TRBV7-3 combines with J gene TRBJ2-1, with TRBD2 matching over 14 bases. This CDR3 is built from 16 residues. Germline CDR1 reads SGHTA; CDR2 reads FQGTGA. V shed 1 base and J 12 bases; nucleotides not matched to a gene: 8.

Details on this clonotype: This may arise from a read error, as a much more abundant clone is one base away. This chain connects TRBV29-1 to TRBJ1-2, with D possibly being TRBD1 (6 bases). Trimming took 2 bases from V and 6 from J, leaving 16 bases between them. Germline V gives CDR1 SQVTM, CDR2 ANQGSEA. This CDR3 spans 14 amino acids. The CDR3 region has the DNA TGCAGCGTTGAAAGGGGGATATCGGGCCATGGCTACACCTTC. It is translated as CSVERGISGHGYTF.

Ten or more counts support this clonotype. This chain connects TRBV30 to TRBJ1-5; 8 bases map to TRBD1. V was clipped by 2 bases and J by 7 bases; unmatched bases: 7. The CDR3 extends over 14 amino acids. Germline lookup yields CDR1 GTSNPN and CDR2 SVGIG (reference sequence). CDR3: CAWSMGAGGQPQHF. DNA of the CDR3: TGTGCCTGGAGTATGGGGGCAGGGGGCCAGCCCCAGCATTTT.

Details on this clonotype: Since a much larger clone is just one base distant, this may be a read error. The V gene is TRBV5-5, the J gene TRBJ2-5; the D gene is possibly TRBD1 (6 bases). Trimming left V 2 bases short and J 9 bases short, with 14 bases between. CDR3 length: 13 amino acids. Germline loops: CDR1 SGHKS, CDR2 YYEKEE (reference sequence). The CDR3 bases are TGTGCCAGCAGCTTCGAGGGGGAGACGGCCCAGTACTTC. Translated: CASSFEGETAQYF.

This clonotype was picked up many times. For the CDR3, the DNA is TGTGCCAGCACTCTTAGTCCGGGACTAGGTTCCTACGAGCAGTACTTC. This translates into CASTLSPGLGSYEQYF. The V gene is TRBV3-1, the J gene TRBJ2-7, with TRBD2 matching 8 bases. The CDR3 length is 16 residues. From germline, CDR1 is LGHDT and CDR2 YNNKEL (reference sequence). Trimming cost V 7 bases and J 1 base; bases outside gene matches: 12.

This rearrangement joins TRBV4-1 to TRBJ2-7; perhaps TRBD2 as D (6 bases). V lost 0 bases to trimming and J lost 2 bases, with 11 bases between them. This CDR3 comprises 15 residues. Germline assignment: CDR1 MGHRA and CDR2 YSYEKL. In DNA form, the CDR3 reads TGCGCCAGCAGCCAAGAAGGACTAACAACCTACGAGCAGTACTTC. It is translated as CASSQEGLTTYEQYF.

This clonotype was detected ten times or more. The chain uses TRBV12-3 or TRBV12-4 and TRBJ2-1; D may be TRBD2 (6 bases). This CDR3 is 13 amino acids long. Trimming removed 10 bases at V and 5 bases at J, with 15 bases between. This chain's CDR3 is CATTVAANNEQFF. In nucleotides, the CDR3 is TGTGCCACGACGGTAGCGGCCAACAATGAGCAGTTCTTC.

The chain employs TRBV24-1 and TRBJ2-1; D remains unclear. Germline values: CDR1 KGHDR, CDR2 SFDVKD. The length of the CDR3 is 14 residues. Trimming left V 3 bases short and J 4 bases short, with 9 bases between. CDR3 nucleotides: TGTGCCACCAGTGATACCAGACATTACAATGAGCAGTTCTTC. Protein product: CATSDTRHYNEQFF.

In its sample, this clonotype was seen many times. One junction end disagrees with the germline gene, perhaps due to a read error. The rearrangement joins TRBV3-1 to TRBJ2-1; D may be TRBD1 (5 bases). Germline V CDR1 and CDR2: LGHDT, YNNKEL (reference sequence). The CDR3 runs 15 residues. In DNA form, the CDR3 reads TGTGCCAGCAGCCAAGATACAGGATCCTTCAATGAGCAGTTCTTC. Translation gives CASSQDTGSFNEQFF.

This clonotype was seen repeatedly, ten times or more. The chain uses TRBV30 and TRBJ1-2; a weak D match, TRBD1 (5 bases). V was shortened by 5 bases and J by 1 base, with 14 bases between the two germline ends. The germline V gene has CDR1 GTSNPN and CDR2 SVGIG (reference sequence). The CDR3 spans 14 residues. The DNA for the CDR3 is TGTGCCTGGGAAGGGGTTCGCTTTAACTATGGCTACACCTTC. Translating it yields CAWEGVRFNYGYTF.

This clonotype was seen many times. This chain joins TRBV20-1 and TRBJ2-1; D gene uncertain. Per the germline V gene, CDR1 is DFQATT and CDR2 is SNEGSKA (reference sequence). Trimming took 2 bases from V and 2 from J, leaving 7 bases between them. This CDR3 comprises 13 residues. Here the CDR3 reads CSARKSPYNEQFF. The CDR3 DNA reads TGCAGTGCTAGAAAGAGCCCCTACAATGAGCAGTTCTTC.

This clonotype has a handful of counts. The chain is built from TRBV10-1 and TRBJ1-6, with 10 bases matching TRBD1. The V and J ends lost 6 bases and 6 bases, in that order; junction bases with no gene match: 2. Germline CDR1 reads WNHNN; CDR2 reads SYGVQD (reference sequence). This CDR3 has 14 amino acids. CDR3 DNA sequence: TGCGCCAGCAGAGGGACAGGGGTTAATTCACCCCTCCACTTT. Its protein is CASRGTGVNSPLHF.

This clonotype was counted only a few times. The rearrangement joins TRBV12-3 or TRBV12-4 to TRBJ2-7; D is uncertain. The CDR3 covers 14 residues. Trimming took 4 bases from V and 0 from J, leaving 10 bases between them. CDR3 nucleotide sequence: TGTGCCAGCAGTTCGGGCGACACCTCCTACGAGCAGTACTTC. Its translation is CASSSGDTSYEQYF.

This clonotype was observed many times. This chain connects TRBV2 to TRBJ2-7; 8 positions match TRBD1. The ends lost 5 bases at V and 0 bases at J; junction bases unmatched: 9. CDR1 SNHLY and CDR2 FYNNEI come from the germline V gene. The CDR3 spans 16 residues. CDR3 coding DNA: TGTGCCAGCAGTCACCGGGACAGGCAAGCCTCCTACGAGCAGTACTTC. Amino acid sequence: CASSHRDRQASYEQYF.

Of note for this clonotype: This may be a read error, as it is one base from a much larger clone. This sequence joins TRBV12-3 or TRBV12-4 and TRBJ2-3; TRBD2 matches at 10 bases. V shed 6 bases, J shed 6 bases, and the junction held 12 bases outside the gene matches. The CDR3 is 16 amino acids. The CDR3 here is CASSPWASGSWDTQYF. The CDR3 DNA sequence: TGTGCCAGCAGCCCCTGGGCTAGCGGGAGCTGGGATACGCAGTATTTT.

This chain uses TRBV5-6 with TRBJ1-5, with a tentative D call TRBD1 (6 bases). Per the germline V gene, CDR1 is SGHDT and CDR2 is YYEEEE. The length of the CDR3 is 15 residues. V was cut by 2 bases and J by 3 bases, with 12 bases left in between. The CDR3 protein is CASSFRGVNNQPQHF. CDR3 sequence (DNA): TGTGCCAGCAGCTTTAGGGGGGTTAACAATCAGCCCCAGCATTTT. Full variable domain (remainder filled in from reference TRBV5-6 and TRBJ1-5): DAGVTQSPTHLIKTRGQQVTLRCSPKSGHDTVSWYQQALGQGPQFIFQYYEEEERQRGNFPDRFSGHQFPNYSSELNVNALLLGDSALYLCASSFRGVNNQPQHFGDGTRLSIL.

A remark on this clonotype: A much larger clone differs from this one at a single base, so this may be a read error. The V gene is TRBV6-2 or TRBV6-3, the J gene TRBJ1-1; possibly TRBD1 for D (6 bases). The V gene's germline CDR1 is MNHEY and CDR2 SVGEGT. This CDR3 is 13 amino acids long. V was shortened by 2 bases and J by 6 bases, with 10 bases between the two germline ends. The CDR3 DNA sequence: TGTGCCAGCAGTTACGCGGGGGGCGCTGAAGCTTTCTTT. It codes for CASSYAGGAEAFF.

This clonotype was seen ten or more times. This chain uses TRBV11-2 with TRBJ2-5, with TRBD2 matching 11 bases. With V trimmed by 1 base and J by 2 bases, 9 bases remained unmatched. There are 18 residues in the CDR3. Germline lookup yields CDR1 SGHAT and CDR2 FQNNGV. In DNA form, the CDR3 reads TGTGCCAGCAGCTTAGGGGCCGTACTAGCGGGAGCACAAGAGACCCAGTACTTC. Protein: CASSLGAVLAGAQETQYF.